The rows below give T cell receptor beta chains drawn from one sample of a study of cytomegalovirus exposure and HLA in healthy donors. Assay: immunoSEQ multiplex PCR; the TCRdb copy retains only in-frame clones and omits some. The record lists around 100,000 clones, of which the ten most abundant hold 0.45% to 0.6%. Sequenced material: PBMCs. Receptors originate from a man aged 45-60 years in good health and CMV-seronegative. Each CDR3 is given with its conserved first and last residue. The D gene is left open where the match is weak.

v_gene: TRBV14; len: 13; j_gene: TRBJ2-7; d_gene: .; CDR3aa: CASSQDPNYEQYF; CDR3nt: TGTGCCAGCAGCCAAGACCCCAACTACGAGCAGTACTTC
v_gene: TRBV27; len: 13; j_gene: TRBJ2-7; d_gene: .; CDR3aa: CASSPRVGDEQYF; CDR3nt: TGTGCCAGCAGTCCCCGGGTAGGCGACGAGCAGTACTTC
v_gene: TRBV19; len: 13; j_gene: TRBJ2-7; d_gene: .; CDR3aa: CASRAAPSYEQYF; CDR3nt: TGTGCCAGTAGGGCTGCCCCATCCTACGAGCAGTACTTC
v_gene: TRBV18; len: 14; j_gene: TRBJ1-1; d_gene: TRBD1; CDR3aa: CASSPDRVNTEAFF; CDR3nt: TGTGCCAGCTCACCCGACAGGGTTAACACTGAAGCTTTCTTT
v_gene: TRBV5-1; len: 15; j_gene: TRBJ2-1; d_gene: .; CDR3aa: CASSLEGGSYNEQFF; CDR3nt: TGCGCCAGCAGCTTGGAAGGGGGCTCCTACAATGAGCAGTTCTTC
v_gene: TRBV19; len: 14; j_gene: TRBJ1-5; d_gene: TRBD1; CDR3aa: CASSTTGSNQPQHF; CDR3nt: TGTGCCAGTAGTACGACAGGGTCCAATCAGCCCCAGCATTTT
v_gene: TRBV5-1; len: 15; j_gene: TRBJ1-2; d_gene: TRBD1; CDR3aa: CASSSDRGAGYGYTF; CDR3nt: TGCGCCAGCAGCTCAGACAGGGGAGCGGGCTATGGCTACACCTTC
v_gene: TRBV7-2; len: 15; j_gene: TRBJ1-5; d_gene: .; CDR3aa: CASSGSTGLGEPQHF; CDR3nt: TGTGCCAGCAGCGGATCGACAGGCCTAGGGGAGCCCCAGCATTTT
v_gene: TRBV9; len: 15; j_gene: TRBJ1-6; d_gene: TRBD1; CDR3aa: CASSRDSSYNSPLHF; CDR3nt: TGTGCCAGCAGCCGGGACAGCTCCTATAATTCACCCCTCCACTTT
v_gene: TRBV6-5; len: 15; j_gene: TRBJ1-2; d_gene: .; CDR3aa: CASSYSHTANYGYTF; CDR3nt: TGTGCCAGCAGTTACTCGCATACAGCTAACTATGGCTACACCTTC
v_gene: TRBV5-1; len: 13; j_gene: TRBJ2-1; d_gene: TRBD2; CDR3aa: CASTPGGGNEQFF; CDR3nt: TGCGCCAGCACCCCGGGCGGGGGCAATGAGCAGTTCTTC
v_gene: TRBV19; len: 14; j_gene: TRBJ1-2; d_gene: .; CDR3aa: CASSMQLPNYGYTF; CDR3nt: TGTGCCAGTAGTATGCAACTTCCTAACTATGGCTACACCTTC
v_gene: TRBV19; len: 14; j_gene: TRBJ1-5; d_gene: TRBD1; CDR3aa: CASSGTVWNQPQHF; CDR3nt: TGTGCCAGTAGCGGGACAGTCTGGAATCAGCCCCAGCATTTT
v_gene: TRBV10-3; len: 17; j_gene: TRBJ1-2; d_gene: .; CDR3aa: CAISEAGVVLGDYGYTF; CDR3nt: TGTGCCATCAGTGAGGCGGGGGTTGTTTTGGGAGACTATGGCTACACCTTC
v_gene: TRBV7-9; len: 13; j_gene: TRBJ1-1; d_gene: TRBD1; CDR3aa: CASSLYRTGEAFF; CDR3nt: TGTGCCAGCAGCTTATATAGGACAGGGGAAGCTTTCTTT
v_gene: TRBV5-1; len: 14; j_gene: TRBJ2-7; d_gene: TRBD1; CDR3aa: CASSPGQGVYEQYF; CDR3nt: TGCGCCAGCAGCCCTGGACAGGGGGTCTACGAGCAGTACTTC
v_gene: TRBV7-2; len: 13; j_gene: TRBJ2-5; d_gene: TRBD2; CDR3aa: CASTYRGGETQYF; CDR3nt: TGTGCCAGCACCTACCGGGGGGGCGAGACCCAGTACTTC
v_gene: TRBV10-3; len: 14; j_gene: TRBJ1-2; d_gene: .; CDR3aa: CAIRPDRTNYGYTF; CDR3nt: TGTGCCATCAGGCCGGACAGAACTAACTATGGCTACACCTTC
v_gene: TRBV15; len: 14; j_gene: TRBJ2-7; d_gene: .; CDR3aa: CATSREGGGYEQYF; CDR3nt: TGTGCCACCAGCAGAGAAGGGGGGGGGTACGAGCAGTACTTC
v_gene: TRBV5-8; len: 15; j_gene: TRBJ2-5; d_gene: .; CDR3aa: CASSFGQLNQETQYF; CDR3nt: TGTGCCAGCAGCTTTGGACAGTTGAACCAAGAGACCCAGTACTTC
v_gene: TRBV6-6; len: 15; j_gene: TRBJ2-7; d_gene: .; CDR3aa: CASSYPGASSYEQYF; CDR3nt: TGTGCCAGCAGTTACCCAGGGGCGAGCTCCTACGAGCAGTACTTC
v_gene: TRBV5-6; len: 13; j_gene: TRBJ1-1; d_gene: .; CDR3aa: CASSQGTSTEAFF; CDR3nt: TGTGCCAGCAGCCAGGGGACGAGCACTGAAGCTTTCTTT
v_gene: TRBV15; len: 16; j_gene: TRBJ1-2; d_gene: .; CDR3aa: CATSRGAAGGNYGYTF; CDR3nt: TGTGCCACCAGCAGAGGGGCGGCGGGGGGAAACTATGGCTACACCTTC
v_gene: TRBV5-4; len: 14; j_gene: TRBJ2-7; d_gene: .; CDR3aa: CASSLTGSSYEQYF; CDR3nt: TGTGCCAGCAGCTTGACCGGGAGCTCCTACGAGCAGTACTTC
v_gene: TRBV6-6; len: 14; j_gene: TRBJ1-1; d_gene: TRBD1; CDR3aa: CASSGGQGNTEAFF; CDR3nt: TGTGCCAGCAGTGGTGGACAGGGGAACACTGAAGCTTTCTTT
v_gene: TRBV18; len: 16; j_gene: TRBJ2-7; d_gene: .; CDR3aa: CASSPTGPGTSYEQYF; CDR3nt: TGTGCCAGCTCACCTACGGGCCCCGGGACATCCTACGAGCAGTACTTC
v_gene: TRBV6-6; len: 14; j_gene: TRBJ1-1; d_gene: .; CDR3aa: CASSYAGHNTEAFF; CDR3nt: TGTGCCAGCAGTTACGCAGGGCATAACACTGAAGCTTTCTTT
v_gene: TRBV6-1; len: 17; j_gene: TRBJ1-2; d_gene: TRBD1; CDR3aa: CASSEAGTGPNDYGYTF; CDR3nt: TGTGCCAGCAGTGAAGCGGGGACAGGGCCAAACGACTATGGCTACACCTTC
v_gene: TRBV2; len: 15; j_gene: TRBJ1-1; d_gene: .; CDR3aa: CASREWGVLNTEAFF; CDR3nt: TGTGCCAGCCGCGAGTGGGGGGTTCTGAACACTGAAGCTTTCTTT
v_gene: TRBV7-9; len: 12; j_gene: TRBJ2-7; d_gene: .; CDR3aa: CASSLGGREQYF; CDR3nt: TGTGCCAGCAGCTTAGGGGGGCGAGAGCAGTACTTC
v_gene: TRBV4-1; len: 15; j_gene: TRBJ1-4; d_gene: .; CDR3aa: CASSPSTVRNEKLFF; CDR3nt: TGCGCCAGCAGCCCCTCGACAGTCCGTAATGAAAAACTGTTTTTT
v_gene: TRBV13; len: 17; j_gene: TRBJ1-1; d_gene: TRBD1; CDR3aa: CASSVGTALLMNTEAFF; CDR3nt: TGTGCCAGCAGCGTAGGGACAGCCCTTCTCATGAACACTGAAGCTTTCTTT
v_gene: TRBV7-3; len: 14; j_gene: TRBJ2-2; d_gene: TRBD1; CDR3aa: CASSSGQITGELFF; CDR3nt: TGTGCCAGCAGCTCGGGACAGATCACCGGGGAGCTGTTTTTT
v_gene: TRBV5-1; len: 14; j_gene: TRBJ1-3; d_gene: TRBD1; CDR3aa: CASRGDSSGNTIYF; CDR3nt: TGCGCCAGCAGGGGGGACAGCTCTGGAAACACCATATATTTT
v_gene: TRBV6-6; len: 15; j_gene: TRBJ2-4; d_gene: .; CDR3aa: CASSQLQDAKNIQYF; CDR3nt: TGTGCCAGCAGCCAGCTCCAGGATGCCAAAAACATTCAGTACTTC
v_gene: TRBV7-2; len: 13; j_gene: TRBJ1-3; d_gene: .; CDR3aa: CASSLVEGNTIYF; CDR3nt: TGTGCCAGCAGCTTAGTAGAGGGAAACACCATATATTTT
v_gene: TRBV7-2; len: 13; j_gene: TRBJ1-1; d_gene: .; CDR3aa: CASSLDSNTEAFF; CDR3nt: TGTGCCAGCAGCTTAGACAGCAACACTGAAGCTTTCTTT
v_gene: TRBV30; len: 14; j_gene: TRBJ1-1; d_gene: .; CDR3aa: CAWSVLTMNTEAFF; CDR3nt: TGTGCCTGGAGTGTACTAACGATGAACACTGAAGCTTTCTTT
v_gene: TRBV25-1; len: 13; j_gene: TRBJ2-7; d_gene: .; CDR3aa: CASSEWGDYEQYF; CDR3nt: TGTGCCAGCAGTGAGTGGGGGGACTACGAGCAGTACTTC